Following are 14 T cell receptor beta chains from one sample sequenced in a study of breast tumors, draining lymph nodes, adjacent tissues. TCRdb called the multiplex PCR reads again in MiXCR, with one record for every CDR3 protein. The sample shows about 110,000 distinct CDR3 sequences, about 30% of them seen only once. The lymph nodes were axillary draining lymph nodes from breast cancer patients. Sample: axillary lymph node tissue. The receptors shown here come from a female donor with breast cancer. Some clones in this sample may be carry-over from other donors' samples.

J is TRBJ1-6 and V is TRBV20-1; possible D gene TRBD1, 5 bases. The germline V gene encodes CDR1 DFQATT and CDR2 SNEGSKA (reference sequence). Between the trimmed V and J ends, which lost 5 bases and 13 bases, there was a span of 18 bases. This CDR3 is 13 amino acids long. The DNA for the CDR3 is TGCAGTGCTGGGACGGGACGCCAAAGTCCCCTCCACTTT. Translation: CSAGTGRQSPLHF.

This clonotype has a handful of counts. With a much larger clone just one base away, this may be a read error. V usage is TRBV6-1 and J usage is TRBJ2-3; D ambiguous. This CDR3 is built from 16 residues. Looked up from germline, CDR1 is MNHNS and CDR2 is SASEGT. The V end was cut by 5 bases, the J end by 2 bases, with 17 bases between. Here the CDR3 reads CASSQYPSLYTDTQYF. The CDR3 bases are TGTGCCAGCAGTCAATATCCGAGTTTGTACACAGATACGCAGTATTTT.

This clonotype has only one observation. The CDR3 does not end in the conserved phenylalanine or tryptophan, so this is likely a read error. This sequence joins TRBV7-7 and TRBJ2-5; the D call may be TRBD1 or TRBD2 (5 bases each). The CDR3 loop spans 14 amino acids. The V gene's germline CDR1 is SSHAT and CDR2 FNYEAQ (reference sequence). The CDR3 reads CASSLGDGTETQYL. CDR3 nucleotide sequence: TGTGCTAGCAGCTTAGGGGACGGAACGGAGACTCAGTACCTC.

A note on this clonotype: This could be a read error, since a much larger clone is one nucleotide away. This chain connects TRBV7-9 to TRBJ1-2; D is perhaps TRBD1 (6 bases). Germline V CDR1 and CDR2: SEHNR, FQNEAQ (reference sequence). This CDR3 is 15 amino acids long. Trimming shortened V by 4 bases and J by 8 bases, and 20 bases separated the two germline ends. The CDR3 loop reads CASSSGQPGAGGYTF. CDR3 DNA sequence: TGTGCCAGCAGCTCGGGTCAGCCGGGGGCGGGAGGCTACACCTTC.

This clonotype appeared once. The rearrangement uses TRBV11-3 and TRBJ2-3; 7 bases agree with TRBD2. With V trimmed by 1 base and J by 11 bases, 3 bases remained unmatched. CDR1 SGHNT and CDR2 YENEEA come from the germline V gene. This CDR3 region has 12 residues. CDR3 in amino acids: CASSLGGGVQYF. For the CDR3, the DNA is TGTGCCAGCAGCTTAGGCGGGGGAGTGCAGTATTTT.

This clonotype was found many times. The chain combines TRBV10-1 with TRBJ2-7, with D possibly being TRBD1 or TRBD2 (5 bases each). The CDR3 is 15 residues long. Germline CDR1 is WNHNN and CDR2 is SYGVQD (reference sequence). V shed 5 bases and J shed 0 bases, with 14 bases lying between them. This CDR3 is CASSPGPGSSYEQYF. The CDR3, as DNA: TGCGCCAGCAGTCCGGGACCGGGAAGCTCCTACGAGCAGTACTTC.

The DNA of the CDR3 is TGTGCCAGCAGTTCCTCGTCCTTCTCCTACGAGCAGTACTTC. It translates to CASSSSSFSYEQYF. The chain employs TRBV6-5 and TRBJ2-7, with unresolved D. The CDR3 runs 14 residues. Trimming pared 4 bases from V and 0 bases from J, leaving 10 bases between. CDR1 is MNHEY, CDR2 SVGAGI, per germline.

This clonotype was recorded many times. The gene calls are TRBV13 and TRBJ2-7; maybe TRBD2 (6 bases). The CDR3 extends over 15 amino acids. Trimming left V 0 bases short and J 5 bases short, with 14 bases between. Per the germline V gene, CDR1 is PRHDT and CDR2 is FYEKMQ (reference sequence). In DNA form, the CDR3 reads TGTGCCAGCAGCTTAGGGGGCCTAGCGCAGGACGAGCAGTACTTC. This translates into CASSLGGLAQDEQYF.

This clonotype was found many times. The genes are TRBV30 and TRBJ2-5, with D possibly being TRBD2 (5 bases). The CDR3 is made up of 13 amino acids. The germline V gene encodes CDR1 GTSNPN and CDR2 SVGIG (reference sequence). Trimming stripped 2 bases from V and 5 bases from J, with 12 bases between. CDR3 in amino acids: CAWSSWERETQYF. In nucleotides, the CDR3 is TGTGCCTGGAGTAGTTGGGAGCGGGAGACCCAGTACTTC.

As regards this clonotype: Just one base apart from a much larger clone, this may be a read error. This sequence joins TRBV11-3 and TRBJ2-1; D possibly matches TRBD1 or TRBD2 (6 bases each). Germline V gene data show CDR1 as SGHNT and CDR2 as YENEEA. The CDR3 runs 16 residues. With 5 bases removed from V and 7 bases from J, the gap between germline ends came to 21 bases. CDR3 protein: CASSPRTGPAGNEQFF. In nucleotides, the CDR3 is TGTGCCAGCAGCCCACGTACAGGGCCCGCGGGAAATGAGCAGTTCTTC. The full variable domain, with the rest looked up from reference TRBV11-3 and TRBJ2-1, is EAGVVQSPRYKIIEKKQPVAFWCNPISGHNTLYWYLQNLGQGPELLIRYENEEAVDDSQLPKDRFSAERLKGVDSTLKIQPAELGDSAVYLCASSPRTGPAGNEQFFGPGTRLTVL.

This clonotype appeared many times. The V and J genes are TRBV30 and TRBJ2-6; D not certain. The V end was cut by 5 bases, the J end by 0 bases, with 8 bases between. Germline V lookup: CDR1 GTSNPN, CDR2 SVGIG (reference sequence). This CDR3 region has 14 residues. CDR3 bases: TGTGCCTGGGACCGGAGCTCTGGGGCCAACGTCCTGACTTTC. Translation: CAWDRSSGANVLTF.

This clonotype occurred many times. The J gene is TRBJ2-1, the V gene TRBV6-4; D is perhaps TRBD2 (5 bases). V was clipped by 0 bases and J by 5 bases, with 5 bases between them. Per germline, CDR1 MRHNA and CDR2 SNTAGT. CDR3 size: 13 residues. The CDR3 bases are TGTGCCAGCAGTGACTCGACTAACAATGAGCAGTTCTTC. Amino acids: CASSDSTNNEQFF.

This clonotype has a count of ten or more. The CDR3 DNA is TGTGCCAGTAGTCCCCGGACAGGGGGTCAAGAGACCCAGTACTTC. It translates to CASSPRTGGQETQYF. The chain links TRBV19 to TRBJ2-5; 10 bases fit TRBD1. The junction had 5 bases not matched to a gene; V was cut back by 5 bases and J by 2 bases. This CDR3 spans 15 amino acids. The germline gives CDR1 LNHDA, CDR2 SQIVND (reference sequence).

This clonotype was detected many times. CDR3 residues: CASSYGRGTPEKLFF. The CDR3, as DNA: TGTGCCAGCAGTTACGGCCGAGGGACGCCAGAAAAACTGTTTTTT. The chain recombines TRBV6-5 with TRBJ1-4; a possible D gene is TRBD1 (5 bases). V was pared by 2 bases and J by 8 bases, with 15 bases between. This CDR3 region has 15 residues. Per germline, CDR1 MNHEY and CDR2 SVGAGI.